A selection of T cell receptor beta chains follows, all from one sample in a study of blood T cell repertoires in COVID-19. Clones were read by immunoSEQ multiplex PCR, and TCRdb kept only the in-frame ones, dropping some. The table includes 250,000 to 300,000 clones, about nine tenths detected once. Sequenced material: peripheral blood. Receptors originate from a woman aged 45-59 years who had recovered from COVID-19. The conserved cysteine and the conserved F or W are not part of the CDR3 here.

v_gene	CDR3aa
TRBV7-2	ASSPRLASGYEQY
TRBV19	ASSIRTGQTPYGYT
TRBV7-8	ASSLRGGMNTEAF
TRBV5-1	ASSLAGQGDSRYT
TRBV19	ASRPGRSQLSNQPQH
TRBV11-2	ASSLSRSGSKETQY
TRBV6-2/TRBV6-3	ASSRQGFYEQY
TRBV25-1	ASSEIGSARGEKLF
TRBV6-5	ASSYSSVGGNTEAF
TRBV28	ASSLGSGRGYT
TRBV5-1	ASSMDVERTDTQY
TRBV28	ASSQDRHEQY
TRBV5-1	ASSLNTNTEAF
TRBV6-2/TRBV6-3	ASSYISGTGGRETQY
TRBV6-2/TRBV6-3	ASSPPRAGVYEQY
TRBV4-2	ASSQVVGTGGNEQF
TRBV6-5	ASSYTGKNSNQPQH
TRBV19	ASSIGGQGVETQY
TRBV4-3	ASSQLLAGAETQY
TRBV28	ASSQAGEGYT
TRBV5-1	ASSLVSGGKHGYT
TRBV4-2	ASSQDPGQGATEAF
TRBV25-1	ASSGSDRGIYGYT
TRBV19	ASSDHGTAIGNTIY
TRBV7-8	ASSPSAYNEQF
TRBV29-1	SVNPGQGKGGYT
TRBV27	ASSLYKGQFYEQY
TRBV7-9	ASSLGLDGYT
TRBV3-1/TRBV3-2	ASSHWEGGETQY
TRBV28	ASSLTGFGTKNIQY
TRBV15	ATSRDSLNTEAF
TRBV21-1	ASSNVTITSSTDTQY
TRBV10-3	AIRKQGAGEKLF
TRBV11-3	ASSSRTGRQF
TRBV11-3	ASSYHPGTEAF
TRBV28	ASRAWSGRDTDTQY
TRBV6-5	ASNSRVNSYNEQF
TRBV15	ATSRPRGGINYGYT
TRBV7-6	ASSQDREQTQY
TRBV3-1/TRBV3-2	ASSQFGSGANVLT
TRBV12-3/TRBV12-4	ASRADRSQPQH
TRBV29-1	SVGGSAF
TRBV30	AWSLDPGGEQY
TRBV9	ASSSPRDRGDRNIQY
TRBV4-1	ASSQVGGTGYGKLF
TRBV6-5	ASRRQGALNTEAF
TRBV30	AYLRDRGYEQY
TRBV15	ATSSGQLKLANYGYT
TRBV19	ASRAGGRTDTQY
TRBV18	ASSPGQTTEAF
TRBV4-3	ASSQDRGGLSEAF
TRBV6-1	ASREESSYEQY
TRBV9	ASSLTGTSFDTQY